The T cell receptor beta chain under discussion was sequenced for a study of beta chain features in type 1 diabetes (dated by TCRdb to the late 2010s). In terms of the full investigation: Mean age, gender distribution, total cell number and subset yield did not differ between patients and healthy donors. A total of around 110,000,000 sorted cells were examined across all samples, and RNA yield correlated strongly with the number of cells per subset. Naive and central memory subsets were obtained from all 30 or so donors, but regulatory and stem cell-like memory subsets were isolated from only 8 patients and 8 healthy donors. In the study, recently diagnosed type 1 diabetes patients and matched healthy donors were compared on the TCRB repertoires of their sorted circulating CD4+ T cell subsets.

From each donor, a single peripheral blood sample of around 120 mL on average was drawn into heparinised tubes. A BD FACSAria II and a panel including CD45RO, CCR7, CD25, CD127, CD95 and CD27 were used to sort naive, central memory, regulatory and stem cell-like memory CD4+ T cells. All sorted populations exceeded 95% purity. PBMCs were isolated immediately by Lymphoprep density gradient centrifugation and stained directly without culture. To minimize batch effects, samples were stained and sorted in pairs, one healthy donor with one patient per experiment. This clone was seen repeatedly, ten times or more. The antigen it binds to is not known. No base qualities exist here, and no much larger clone lies one base off it. The High Capacity cDNA Reverse Transcription Kit was used to reverse transcribe all of the isolated RNA, meaning that expressed TCRB transcripts were what got sequenced. Deep immunoSEQ sequencing was applied to naive, central memory and regulatory T cell samples, giving an average of around 3.4 million total reads per sample. After sorted cells were lysed in RLT buffer, RNA was extracted with DNase-treated RNeasy Micro or Mini kits, with the choice depending on cell number. Each cell subset was processed on its own to prevent cross-contamination, while patient and healthy donor samples were processed together. TCRB sequences were amplified from cDNA with the immunoSEQ multiplex PCR, producing 87-bp fragments spanning the CDR3 region. Sequencing of the amplicons was done on the Illumina HiSeq platform. Under the source paper's analysis protocol: PCR bias was corrected computationally using synthetic template baselines, and reads within Hamming distance 2 were collapsed, with unmergeable singletons discarded. Reads were aligned to IMGT to assign V, D and J genes, CDR3 length, and insertions or deletions at six rearrangement sites. Within each subset, clonotype counts were normalized to sorted cell number, and only after that were true diversity and Gini coefficients computed with the tcR R package. The overlap coefficient, calculated on TCRB nucleotide sequences, was used to quantify repertoire sharing. This immuneACCESS table, as held by TCRdb, lists in-frame sequences with V and J called but not all clones. Of the missing ones, under half trace to an unresolved V gene in checked studies; the others have no known cause. V, J and clone size derive from that table, while D and trimming were established from the DNA sequence. The sample records more than 110,000 clones, around 7% of which are singletons. The top ten hold 1.1% to 1.5% of the sample.

CDR1 and CDR2 were assigned from the germline V gene (reference sequence) as SGHNT and YYREEE. V drops 1 base and J drops 5 bases, leaving 8 bases in between. Measured from the cysteine to the phenylalanine, the CDR3 is 13 residues long. CDR3 DNA only is kept here, 39 bases in frame from base 1. What the work shows at the level of the full study, not this receptor alone: PCR might favor shorter templates, but patient and control samples were amplified and corrected together, so any skew would affect both groups equally. Naive, central memory and regulatory TCRB repertoires appeared to be more alike among patients than among healthy donors. Only small numbers of individuals were included in the HLA sub-analyses, which left unresolved whether HLA type had any influence on TCRB rearrangement. In all four CD4+ subsets, TCRB CDR3 length was moderately but significantly shorter in type 1 diabetes patients. Because cDNA rather than genomic DNA was sequenced, highly expressing activated cells could have been over-represented, although no difference in activation and CD3 levels was found between groups. At VDJ recombination sites, type 1 diabetes patients had fewer insertions and more deleted nucleotides, which implies abnormalities in thymic rearrangement.

The sequence derives from a woman aged 25 to 39 in good health. Sequenced: central memory CD4+ T cells from blood. The V gene is TRBV5-4 and the J gene is TRBJ2-3, with no reliable assignment of the D segment. CDR3 loop: CASSLNSGDTQYF. The nucleotides read TGTGCCAGCAGCTTGAATTCGGGAGATACGCAGTATTTT.